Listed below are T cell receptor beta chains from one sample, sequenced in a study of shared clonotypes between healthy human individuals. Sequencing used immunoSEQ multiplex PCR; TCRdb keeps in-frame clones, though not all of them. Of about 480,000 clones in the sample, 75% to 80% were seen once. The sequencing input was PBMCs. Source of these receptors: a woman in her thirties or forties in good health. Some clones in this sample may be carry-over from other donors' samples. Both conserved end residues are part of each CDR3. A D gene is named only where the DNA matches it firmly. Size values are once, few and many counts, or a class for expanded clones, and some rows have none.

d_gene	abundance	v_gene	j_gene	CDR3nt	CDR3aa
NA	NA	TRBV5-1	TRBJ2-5	TGCGCCAGCAGCCCCTGGGGTGAGACCCAGTACTTC	CASSPWGETQYF
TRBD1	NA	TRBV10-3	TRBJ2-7	TGTGCCATCAGTTACCGGGACAGGGGGCGCGGTGGGGAGCAGTACTTC	CAISYRDRGRGGEQYF
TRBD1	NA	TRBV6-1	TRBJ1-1	TGTGCCAGCAGTGAAGACAGGGGGATCTTGAACACTGAAGCTTTCTTT	CASSEDRGILNTEAFF
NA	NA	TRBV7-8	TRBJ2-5	TGTGCCAGCACCTACGTAGGAGCCACAGAGACCCAGTACTTC	CASTYVGATETQYF
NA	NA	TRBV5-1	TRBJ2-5	TGCGCCAGCAGCTTGTATGGGACCGACGGTGAGACCCAGTACTTC	CASSLYGTDGETQYF
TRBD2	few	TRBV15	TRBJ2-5	TGTGCCACCAGCGGGGACTATCGGGAGACCCAGTACTTC	CATSGDYRETQYF
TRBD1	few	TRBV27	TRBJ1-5	TGTGCCAGCAGTTTATCTAGACAGGGGGGCAATCAGCCCCAGCATTTT	CASSLSRQGGNQPQHF
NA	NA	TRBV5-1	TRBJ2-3	TGCGCCAGCAGCCGTACACAGACTAGCACAGATACGCAGTATTTT	CASSRTQTSTDTQYF
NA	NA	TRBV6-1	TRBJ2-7	TGTGCCAGCAGTGGATACAGGGTCGGAGGCAACGAGCAGTACTTC	CASSGYRVGGNEQYF
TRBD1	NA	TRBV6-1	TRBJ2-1	TGTGCCAGCAGTATGGGGACAGGGTTGGTCAATGAGCAGTTCTTC	CASSMGTGLVNEQFF
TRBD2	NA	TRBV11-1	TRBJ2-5	TGTGCCAGCAGCTTGGCTAGCGGGATAGAGACCCAGTACTTC	CASSLASGIETQYF
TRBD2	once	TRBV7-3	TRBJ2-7	TGTGCCAGCAGCCGGGGGGCTAGCGGGGCCTACGAGCAGTACTTC	CASSRGASGAYEQYF
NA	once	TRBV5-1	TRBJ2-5	TGCGCCAGCAGCTTGGCGGGTAGGGTCCGAGAGACCCAGTACTTC	CASSLAGRVRETQYF
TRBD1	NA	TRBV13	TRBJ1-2	TGTGCCAGCAGCTATAACCCGACAGGGTCTGGTGGCTACACCTTC	CASSYNPTGSGGYTF